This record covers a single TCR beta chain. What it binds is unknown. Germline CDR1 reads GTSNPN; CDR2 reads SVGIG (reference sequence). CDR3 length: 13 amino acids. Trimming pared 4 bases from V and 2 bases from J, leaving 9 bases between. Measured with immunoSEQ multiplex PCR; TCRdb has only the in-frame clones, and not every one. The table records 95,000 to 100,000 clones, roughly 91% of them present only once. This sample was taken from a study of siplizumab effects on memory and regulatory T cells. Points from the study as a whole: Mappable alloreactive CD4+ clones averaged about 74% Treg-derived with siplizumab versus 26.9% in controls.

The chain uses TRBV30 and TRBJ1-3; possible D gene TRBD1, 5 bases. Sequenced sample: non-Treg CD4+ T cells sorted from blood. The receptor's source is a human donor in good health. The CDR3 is CAWITGAGNTIYF. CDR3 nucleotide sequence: TGTGCCTGGATCACAGGTGCTGGAAACACCATATATTTT.